What follows describes a single T cell receptor (beta chain). The data were obtained in a study of technical replicates of blood from a few donors. Sequencing was performed with immunoSEQ multiplex PCR; in TCRdb, only in-frame clones are kept and a portion is missing. The sample yields some 54,000 clones, 80% to 95% seen once. Deletions cut 1 base from V and 4 bases from J, with 11 bases between. CDR1 and CDR2 (germline): SGHDT, YYEEEE. This CDR3 comprises 14 residues. This clonotype originated in a human donor in good health. Some clones in this sample may be carry-over from other donors' samples. Sequencing was done on a sample of PBMCs. V is TRBV5-6 and J is TRBJ1-1; D ambiguous. The CDR3 protein is CASSLTHRGTEAFF. The CDR3 DNA is TGTGCCAGCAGCTTGACCCATCGGGGCACTGAAGCTTTCTTT.